This T cell receptor beta chain was retrieved from a study of Ad26.COV2.S vaccination and SARS-CoV-2 variants. The CDR3 totals 12 residues. Trimming left V 2 bases short and J 4 bases short, with 6 bases between. The germline V gene has CDR1 KGHSH and CDR2 LQKENI. This clone was seen more than once but under ten times. Documented treatment: 15 to 20 received Ad26.COV2.S at low or high dose, single or two shots; about five received placebo; per-sample allocation not given. Repertoires come from day 63 after the first vaccine or placebo injection. Here immunoSEQ multiplex PCR was the method, and the copy in TCRdb shows in-frame clones only, minus some. The profile shows about 410,000 clones, approximately 90% of them singletons.

This TCR came from a person aged 18-60 years who received the Ad26.COV2.S COVID-19 vaccine or a placebo. V and J are TRBV18 and TRBJ2-7; D unclear. This sample comprised peripheral blood, obtained in a trial of Ad26.COV2.S vaccine versus placebo. DNA for the CDR3: TGTGCCAGCTCACCAAAAGGATACGAGCAGTACTTC. Its protein is CASSPKGYEQYF.